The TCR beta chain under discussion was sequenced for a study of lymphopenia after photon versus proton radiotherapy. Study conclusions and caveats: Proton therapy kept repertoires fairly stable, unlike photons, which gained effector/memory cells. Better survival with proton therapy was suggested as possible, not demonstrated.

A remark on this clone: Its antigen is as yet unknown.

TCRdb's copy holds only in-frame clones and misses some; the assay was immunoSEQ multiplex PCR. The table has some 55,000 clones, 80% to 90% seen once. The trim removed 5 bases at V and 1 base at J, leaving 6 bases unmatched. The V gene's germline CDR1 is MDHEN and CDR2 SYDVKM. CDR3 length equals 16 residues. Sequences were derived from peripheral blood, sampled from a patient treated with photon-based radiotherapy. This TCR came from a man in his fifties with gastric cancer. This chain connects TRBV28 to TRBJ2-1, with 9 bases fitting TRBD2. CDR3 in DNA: TGTGCCAGCAGTCCCGATAGCGGGAGATCCTACAATGAGCAGTTCTTC. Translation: CASSPDSGRSYNEQFF.